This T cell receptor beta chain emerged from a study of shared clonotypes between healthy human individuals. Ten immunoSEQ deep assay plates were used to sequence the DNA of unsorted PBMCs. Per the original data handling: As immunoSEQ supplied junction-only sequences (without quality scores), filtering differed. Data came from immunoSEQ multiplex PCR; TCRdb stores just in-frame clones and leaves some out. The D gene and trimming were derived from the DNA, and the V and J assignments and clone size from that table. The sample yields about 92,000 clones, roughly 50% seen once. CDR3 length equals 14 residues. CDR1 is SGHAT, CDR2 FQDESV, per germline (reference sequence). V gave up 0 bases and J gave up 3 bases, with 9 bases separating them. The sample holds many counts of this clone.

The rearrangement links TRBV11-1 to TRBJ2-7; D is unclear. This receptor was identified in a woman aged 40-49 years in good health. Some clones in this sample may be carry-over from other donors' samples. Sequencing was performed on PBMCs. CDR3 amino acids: CASSLATDYYEQYF. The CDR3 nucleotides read TGTGCCAGCAGCTTAGCTACAGATTACTACGAGCAGTACTTC.